This is a list of T cell receptor beta chains from one sample in a study of T cells in Graves' hyperthyroidism and ophthalmopathy. In TCRdb, the multiplex PCR reads were re-called with MiXCR into one record per CDR3 protein. The sample lists about 740,000 distinct CDR3 sequences, 14% occurring once. What was sequenced was blood. The receptors here all came from a woman aged 18-30 years with Graves' hyperthyroidism. The CDR3 runs from the conserved cysteine through the conserved F or W. A D gene is named only where the DNA matches it firmly. Clone size, where shown, is once, few, many, or a class for clones that have expanded.

TRBJ2-2 | NA | TRBV19 | TRBD2 | CASSPLAGTIGRELFF | TGTGCCAGTAGCCCACTAGCGGGAACCATCGGCCGGGAGCTGTTTTTT
TRBJ2-6 | few | TRBV19 | NA | CASSMAARSSGANVLTF | TGTGCCAGTAGTATGGCAGCGAGGAGCTCTGGGGCCAACGTCCTGACTTTC
TRBJ2-1 | NA | TRBV14 | NA | CASSQLSGNEQFF | TGTGCCAGCAGCCAATTGAGTGGAAATGAGCAGTTCTTC
TRBJ1-2 | many | TRBV2 | TRBD1 | CASKIRGLTGGYTF | TGTGCCAGCAAAATAAGGGGGCTGACGGGCGGCTACACCTTC
TRBJ1-5 | many | TRBV18 | TRBD1 | CASSGEITGGGQPQHF | TGTGCCAGCTCAGGAGAAATTACAGGGGGCGGCCAGCCCCAGCATTTT
TRBJ2-7 | many | TRBV13 | TRBD1 | CASRDRGVSEQYF | TGTGCCAGCCGGGACAGGGGGGTTAGCGAGCAGTACTTC
TRBJ2-7 | NA | TRBV19 | NA | CASSILGAIEQYF | TGTGCCAGTAGTATTCTGGGGGCAATCGAGCAGTACTTC
TRBJ1-1 | many | TRBV30 | NA | CAWSVQGSTEAFF | TGTGCCTGGAGTGTTCAGGGAAGCACTGAAGCTTTCTTT
TRBJ2-1 | many | TRBV30 | NA | CAVLGSSYNEQFF | TGTGCTGTCCTTGGTAGCTCCTACAATGAGCAGTTCTTC
TRBJ1-4 | many | TRBV20-1 | TRBD1 | CSARANRGHYTNEKLFF | TGCAGTGCTAGAGCTAACAGGGGCCACTATACTAATGAAAAACTGTTTTTT
TRBJ2-1 | few | TRBV7-2 | NA | CASSFQCNEQFF | TGTGCCAGCAGCTTCCAGTGCAATGAGCAGTTCTTC
TRBJ1-5 | few | TRBV25-1 | TRBD1 | CASSDDRVSSNQPQHF | TGTGCCAGCAGTGACGACAGGGTGTCCAGCAATCAGCCCCAGCATTTT
TRBJ2-3 | NA | TRBV6-1 | TRBD2 | CASNGLAHTDTQYF | TGTGCCAGCAACGGACTAGCGCACACAGATACGCAGTATTTT
TRBJ2-7 | many | TRBV5-1 | NA | CASSLGTLLYEQYF | TGCGCCAGCAGCTTGGGGACCCTCCTGTACGAGCAGTACTTC
TRBJ1-1 | many | TRBV12-3/TRBV12-4 | TRBD1 | CASSLVQGARTEAFF | TGTGCCAGCAGTTTAGTTCAGGGGGCGAGGACTGAAGCTTTCTTT
TRBJ2-5 | many | TRBV7-2 | NA | CASSGKGGETQYF | TGTGCCAGCAGCGGGAAGGGGGGGGAGACCCAGTACTTC
TRBJ2-1 | NA | TRBV10-3 | TRBD2 | CAVAGGSDNEQFF | TGTGCGGTTGCGGGAGGGAGTGACAATGAGCAGTTCTTC
TRBJ2-3 | many | TRBV20-1 | TRBD2 | CSASPLNMAAGGLDTQYF | TGCAGTGCTAGTCCACTAAACATGGCGGCGGGAGGGCTCGATACGCAGTATTTT
TRBJ2-7 | few | TRBV28 | NA | CASIPRTAGDYEQYF | TGTGCCAGCATACCCCGCACGGCAGGGGACTACGAGCAGTACTTC
TRBJ1-4 | few | TRBV7-8 | NA | CASSSRYPTALLFF | TGTGCCAGCAGCTCAAGATACCCGACAGCCTTACTGTTTTTT
TRBJ2-1 | many | TRBV7-2 | TRBD1 | CASSLQGVNSYNEQFF | TGTGCCAGCAGCCTCCAGGGGGTGAACTCCTACAATGAGCAGTTCTTC
TRBJ2-1 | NA | TRBV5-6 | NA | CASSLIDTNNEQFF | TGTGCCAGCAGCTTGATTGACACCAACAATGAGCAGTTCTTC
TRBJ1-2 | many | TRBV6-6 | NA | CASSYAPGVNGYTF | TGTGCCAGCAGTTACGCTCCAGGGGTGAACGGCTACACCTTC
TRBJ1-3 | NA | TRBV2 | NA | CAGSASGGNTIYF | TGTGCCGGGTCAGCTTCAGGGGGAAACACCATATATTTT
TRBJ2-1 | many | TRBV20-1 | NA | CSASSGLPEVNEQFF | TGCAGTGCTAGTAGCGGCCTCCCGGAGGTCAATGAGCAGTTCTTC
TRBJ1-5 | many | TRBV6-2/TRBV6-3 | TRBD1 | CASSKTGGNQPQHF | TGTGCCAGCAGTAAGACAGGGGGCAATCAGCCCCAGCATTTT
TRBJ2-1 | NA | TRBV27 | TRBD2 | CASSSPPSGSNEQFF | TGTGCCAGCAGTTCCCCCCCCAGCGGGAGCAATGAGCAGTTCTTC
TRBJ2-2 | NA | TRBV27 | TRBD2 | CASRVAGGNTGELFF | TGTGCCAGCAGAGTAGCGGGAGGGAACACCGGGGAGCTGTTTTTT
TRBJ2-2 | few | TRBV19 | NA | CASSKAGELFF | TGTGCCAGTAGTAAGGCCGGGGAGCTGTTTTTT
TRBJ2-1 | NA | TRBV6-5 | TRBD2 | CASSYRAGGHRGSSYNEQFF | TGTGCCAGCAGTTACAGGGCGGGGGGGCATCGGGGGAGTTCCTACAATGAGCAGTTCTTC
TRBJ2-7 | NA | TRBV7-9 | NA | CASSPRHAEAHEQYF | TGTGCCAGCAGCCCACGACATGCCGAGGCCCACGAGCAGTACTTC
TRBJ1-5 | NA | TRBV15 | NA | CATRQALSQPQHF | TGTGCCACCCGACAGGCGCTTAGTCAGCCCCAGCATTTT
TRBJ1-6 | many | TRBV28 | NA | CASVPSGYNSPLHF | TGTGCCAGCGTTCCCAGCGGTTATAATTCACCCCTCCACTTT
TRBJ1-5 | few | TRBV25-1 | NA | CASSDAGPNQPQHF | TGTGCCAGCAGTGACGCAGGGCCCAATCAGCCCCAGCATTTT
TRBJ2-5 | NA | TRBV15 | NA | CATSGGPAEETQYF | TGTGCCACCAGTGGAGGACCGGCCGAAGAGACCCAGTACTTC